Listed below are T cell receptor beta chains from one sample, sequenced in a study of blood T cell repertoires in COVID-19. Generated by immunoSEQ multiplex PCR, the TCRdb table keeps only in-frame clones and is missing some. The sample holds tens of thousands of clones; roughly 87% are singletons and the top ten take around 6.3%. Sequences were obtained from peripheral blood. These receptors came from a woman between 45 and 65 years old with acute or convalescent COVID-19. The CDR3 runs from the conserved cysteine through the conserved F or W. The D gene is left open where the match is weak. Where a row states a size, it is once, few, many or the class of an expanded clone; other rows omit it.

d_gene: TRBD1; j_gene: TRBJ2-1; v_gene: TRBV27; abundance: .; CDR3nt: TGTGCCAGCAGTCTCACTAACAGGGGTAATGAGCAGTTCTTC; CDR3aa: CASSLTNRGNEQFF
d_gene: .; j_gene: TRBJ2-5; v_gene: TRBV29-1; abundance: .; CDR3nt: TGCAGCGTTGGGGGGGACCAAGAGACCCAGTACTTC; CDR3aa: CSVGGDQETQYF
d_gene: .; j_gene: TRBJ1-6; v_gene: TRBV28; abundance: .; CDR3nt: TGTGCCAGCAGTTTATTCGCGGGAGGCTATAATTCACCCCTCCACTTT; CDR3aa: CASSLFAGGYNSPLHF
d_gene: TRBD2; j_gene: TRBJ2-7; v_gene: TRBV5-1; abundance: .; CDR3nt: TGCGCCAGCAGCCCGATAGCGGGGGGGACCTACGAGCAGTACTTC; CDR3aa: CASSPIAGGTYEQYF
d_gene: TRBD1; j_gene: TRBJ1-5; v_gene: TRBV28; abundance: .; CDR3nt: TGTGCCAGCACCATAGGGGCACAGGGGAGCCAGCCCCAGCATTTT; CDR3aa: CASTIGAQGSQPQHF
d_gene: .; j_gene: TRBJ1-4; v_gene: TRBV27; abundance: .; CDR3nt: TGTGCCAGCAGTTTACGGGGAGGGGCTGGAGAAAAACTGTTTTTT; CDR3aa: CASSLRGGAGEKLFF
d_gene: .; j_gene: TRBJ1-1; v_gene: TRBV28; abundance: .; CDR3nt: TGTGCCAGCAGTTTAATCAGAGGTGAAGCTTTCTTT; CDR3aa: CASSLIRGEAFF
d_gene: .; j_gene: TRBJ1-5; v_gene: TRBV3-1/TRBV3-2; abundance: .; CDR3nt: TGTGCCAGCAGCCAGCTACAGGTTAATAGCAATCAGCCCCAGCATTTT; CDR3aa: CASSQLQVNSNQPQHF
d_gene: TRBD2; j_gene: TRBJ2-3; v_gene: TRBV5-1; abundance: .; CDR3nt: TGCGCCAGCAGCTCGCTAGCGGGAGGTCGGGATACGCAGTATTTT; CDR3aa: CASSSLAGGRDTQYF
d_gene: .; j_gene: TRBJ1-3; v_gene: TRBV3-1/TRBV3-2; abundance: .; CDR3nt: TGTGCCAGCAGCCTAGGGGCAGGGTTCAGTGGAAACACCATATATTTT; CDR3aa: CASSLGAGFSGNTIYF
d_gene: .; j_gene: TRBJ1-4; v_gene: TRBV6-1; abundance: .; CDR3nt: TGTGCCAGCAGTGAAAGGTTGGGGTCTACTAGGGAAAAACTGTTTTTT; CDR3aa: CASSERLGSTREKLFF
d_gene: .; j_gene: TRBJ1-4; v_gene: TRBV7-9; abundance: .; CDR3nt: TGTGCCAGCAGCCTGGGGGCGTTGAAGGGGCACCGCAAGAATGAAAAACTGTTTTTT; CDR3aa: CASSLGALKGHRKNEKLFF
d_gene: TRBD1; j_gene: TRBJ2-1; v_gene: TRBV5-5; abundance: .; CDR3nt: TGTGCCAGCAGCTTGAGGCGACAGGGAGACTACAATGAGCAGTTCTTC; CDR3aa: CASSLRRQGDYNEQFF
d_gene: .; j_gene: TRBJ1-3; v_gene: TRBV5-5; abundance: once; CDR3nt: TGTGCCAGCAGCTCCTACCGGGACTCCTTTGGAAACACCATATATTTT; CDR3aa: CASSSYRDSFGNTIYF
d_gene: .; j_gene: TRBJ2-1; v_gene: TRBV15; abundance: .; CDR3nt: TGTGCCACCAGCAGAGTCCTCAATGAGCAGTTCTTC; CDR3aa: CATSRVLNEQFF
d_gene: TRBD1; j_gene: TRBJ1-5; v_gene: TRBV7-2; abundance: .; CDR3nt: TGTGCCAGCAGCTTGGGGACAGGACGTAATCAGCCCCAGCATTTT; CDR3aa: CASSLGTGRNQPQHF
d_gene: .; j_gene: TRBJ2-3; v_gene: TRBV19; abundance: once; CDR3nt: TGTGCCAGTAGTGTACAGGGATTCACAGATACGCAGTATTTT; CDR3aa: CASSVQGFTDTQYF
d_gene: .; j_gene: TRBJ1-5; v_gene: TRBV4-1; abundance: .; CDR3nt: TGCGCCAGCAGCCAAGTGACAGGTCCCCAGCCCCAGCATTTT; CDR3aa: CASSQVTGPQPQHF
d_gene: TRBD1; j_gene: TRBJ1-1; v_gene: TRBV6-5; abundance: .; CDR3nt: TGTGCCAGCAGTAGAGCCGGGACAGGGGGAGCTTTCTTT; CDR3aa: CASSRAGTGGAFF
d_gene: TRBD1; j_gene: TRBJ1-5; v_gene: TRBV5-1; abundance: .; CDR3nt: TGCGCCAGCAGCTTGGAATCAGGGGGCTGGCAGCCCCAGCATTTT; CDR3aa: CASSLESGGWQPQHF
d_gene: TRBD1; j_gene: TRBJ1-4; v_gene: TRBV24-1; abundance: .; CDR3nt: TGTGCCACCAGTGAGCCGGACAGGGGTGGTGGTGAAAAACTGTTTTTT; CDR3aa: CATSEPDRGGGEKLFF
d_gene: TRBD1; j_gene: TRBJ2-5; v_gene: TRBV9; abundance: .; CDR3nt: TGTGCCAGCAGCGTAAGGGGACAGGGGGCGTTGGGAGAGACCCAGTACTTC; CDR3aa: CASSVRGQGALGETQYF
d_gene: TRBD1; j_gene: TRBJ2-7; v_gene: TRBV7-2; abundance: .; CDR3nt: TGTGCCAGCAGCTTAGGAGGGACAGGAAGGACCTACGAGCAGTACTTC; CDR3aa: CASSLGGTGRTYEQYF
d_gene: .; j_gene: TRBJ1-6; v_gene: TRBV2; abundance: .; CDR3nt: TGTGCCAGCAGGCCAGGCCCTAATTCACCCCTCCACTTT; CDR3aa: CASRPGPNSPLHF
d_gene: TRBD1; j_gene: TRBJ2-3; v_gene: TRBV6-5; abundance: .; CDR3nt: TGTGCCAGCAGAGCCCGGGACAGGTTCACAGATACGCAGTATTTT; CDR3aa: CASRARDRFTDTQYF
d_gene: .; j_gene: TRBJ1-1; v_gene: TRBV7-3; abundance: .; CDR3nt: TGTGCCAGCAGCTTAACCCCGCGCACTGAAGCTTTCTTT; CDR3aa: CASSLTPRTEAFF
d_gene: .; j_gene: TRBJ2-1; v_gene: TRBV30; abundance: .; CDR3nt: TGTGCCTGGAGTGTGAAGCGGAGCTCCTACAATGAGCAGTTCTTC; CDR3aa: CAWSVKRSSYNEQFF
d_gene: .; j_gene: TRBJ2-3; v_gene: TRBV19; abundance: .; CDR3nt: TGTGCCAGTACTACGGGACACAACACAGATACGCAGTATTTT; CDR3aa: CASTTGHNTDTQYF
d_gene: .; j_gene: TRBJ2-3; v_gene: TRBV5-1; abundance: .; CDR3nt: TGCGCCAGCAGCTCTCGACAGGTCACAGATACGCAGTATTTT; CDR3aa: CASSSRQVTDTQYF
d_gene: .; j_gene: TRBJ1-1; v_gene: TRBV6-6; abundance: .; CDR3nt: TGTGCCAGCAGTTACTCGGCACAGGTGAACACTGAAGCTTTCTTT; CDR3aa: CASSYSAQVNTEAFF
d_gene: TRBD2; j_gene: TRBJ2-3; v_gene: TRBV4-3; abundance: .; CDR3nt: TGCGCCAGCAGCCAAGATCGGGTCGGCGGGAGGGTTCGAACGCAGTATTTT; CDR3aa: CASSQDRVGGRVRTQYF
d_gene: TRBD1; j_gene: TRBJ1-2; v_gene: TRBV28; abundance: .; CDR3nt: TGTGCCAGCAGCCGCACGACAGGGGGCGCCCGGGGCTACACCTTC; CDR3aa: CASSRTTGGARGYTF
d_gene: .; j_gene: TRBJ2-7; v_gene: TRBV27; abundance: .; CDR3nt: TGTGCCAGCAGCCTAAGCAGTAGCGGAACCTACGAGCAGTACTTC; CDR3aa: CASSLSSSGTYEQYF
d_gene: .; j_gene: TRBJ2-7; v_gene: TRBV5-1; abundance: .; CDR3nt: TGCGCCAGCAGCAAACCATCGGGTTTCCACGAGCAGTACTTC; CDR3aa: CASSKPSGFHEQYF
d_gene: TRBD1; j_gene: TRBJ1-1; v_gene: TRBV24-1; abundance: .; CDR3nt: TGTGTCTGGGACAGGGGGTCCACTGAAGCTTTCTTT; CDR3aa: CVWDRGSTEAFF
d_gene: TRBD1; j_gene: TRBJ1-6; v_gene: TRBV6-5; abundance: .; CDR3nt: TGTGCCAGTAAAGGGGGACAGTATAATTCACCCCTCCACTTT; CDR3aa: CASKGGQYNSPLHF
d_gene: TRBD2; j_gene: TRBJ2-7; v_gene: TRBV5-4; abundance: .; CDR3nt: TGTGCCAGCAGCTTGGGGTTAGCGGGAGGGCCCGCCGAGCAGTACTTC; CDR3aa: CASSLGLAGGPAEQYF